This TCR beta chain originates from a study of blood T cells in healthy people across ages. CDR1 SGHTA and CDR2 FQGNSA come from the germline V gene. The V gene lost 5 bases and the J gene lost 4 bases, with 20 bases spanning the gap. CDR3 length: 16 amino acids. This clonotype has only a few counts. Its antigen is currently unknown. Primers used in a second PCR of roughly 6 to 11 cycles were a sample-barcoded 5' primer and a J-beta primer mix. Every single cDNA molecule received a tag from a template-switch adaptor with 12 random nucleotides. TCRdb passed the 5' RACE reads through MiXCR, listing each CDR3 protein once. The top ten hold roughly 26% of the sample, which has roughly 730,000 distinct CDR3 sequences, roughly 50% seen once. Findings and limits, study-wide: Changes in expanded clonotypes were possibly confounded, as the CMV status of donors was unknown.

The chain is built from TRBV7-2 and TRBJ2-5, with D perhaps given as TRBD1 or TRBD2 (7 bases each). The sample was blood. The receptor comes from a man between 40 and 49 years old in good health. The CDR3 nucleotides read TGTGCCAGCAGCCGCCGGAGTGGCAGGGGGGGAGAGACCCAGTACTTC. Amino acids: CASSRRSGRGGETQYF.